This TCR beta chain was captured in a study of CD8 T cells in Susac syndrome. The authors carried out high-throughput sequencing of TCR beta. They applied it to CD8+ and CD4+ T cells obtained from blood. When the RNA was reverse transcribed, random hexamers were used with an input of roughly 0.5 to 1 ug. Across 54 Vbeta and 13 Jbeta, TCR beta CDR3 was amplified with immunoSEQ multiplex PCR. TCRdb independently ran MiXCR on the immunoSEQ multiplex PCR reads; one entry per CDR3 protein. The data contain 150,000 to 190,000 distinct CDR3 sequences, roughly 95% of them seen just once; the ten biggest clones take up around 0.15%. The V end was cut by 5 bases, the J end by 1 base, with 11 bases between. The germline V gene has CDR1 GTSNPN and CDR2 SVGIG (reference sequence). The CDR3 consists of 13 residues.

The sequence derives from a human donor with multiple sclerosis. Sequenced material: CD8+ T cells from PBMCs. The chain couples TRBV30 to TRBJ1-1; D is perhaps TRBD1 (6 bases). CDR3 sequence: CAWLQGWNTEAFF. Written as DNA, the CDR3 is TGTGCCTGGTTACAGGGCTGGAACACTGAAGCTTTCTTT.